A single sample gave rise to the 25 T cell receptor beta chains below, sequenced in a study of sequential checkpoint blockade in melanoma. Stated treatment: randomized to nivolumab then ipilimumab (arm A) or the reverse (arm B). The repertoire was sequenced with immunoSEQ multiplex PCR; TCRdb's copy has only in-frame clones and lacks some. The sample yields 20,000 to 25,000 clones, around 25% seen once. Source: tumor tissue (inferred from file names), taken from a patient given nivolumab and ipilimumab in sequence. Receptors were obtained from a human donor with melanoma.

This clone was found a few times. This chain uses TRBV28 with TRBJ1-5; D ambiguous. The CDR3 runs to 14 residues. The V and J ends lost 3 bases and 2 bases respectively, with 8 bases between them. The germline V gene has CDR1 MDHEN and CDR2 SYDVKM. This CDR3 reads CASSFPFGNQPQHF. CDR3 coding DNA: TGTGCCAGCAGTTTCCCTTTTGGCAATCAGCCCCAGCATTTT.

This clone qualifies as medium-sized. The rearrangement joins TRBV9 to TRBJ1-3; D ambiguous. This CDR3 spans 14 amino acids. Between the trimmed V and J ends, which lost 2 bases and 0 bases, there was a span of 6 bases. Germline V gene data show CDR1 as SGDLS and CDR2 as YYNGEE. CDR3 DNA sequence: TGTGCCAGCAGCGTCAGGAGCTCTGGAAACACCATATATTTT. It encodes CASSVRSSGNTIYF.

In regard to this clone: Distinct nucleotide sequences in the sample also encode this CDR3. The J gene is TRBJ1-3, the V gene TRBV19; the D gene is possibly TRBD1 (5 bases). Trimming removed 3 bases from V and 0 bases from J, with 6 bases in between. Germline assignment: CDR1 LNHDA and CDR2 SQIVND (reference sequence). The CDR3 covers 14 residues. The CDR3, as DNA: TGTGCCAGTAGTATCGGGACCTCTGGAAACACCATATATTTT. Amino acids: CASSIGTSGNTIYF. The variable domain in full, completed from reference TRBV19 and TRBJ1-3, reads DGGITQSPKYLFRKEGQNVTLSCEQNLNHDAMYWYRQDPGQGLRLIYYSQIVNDFQKGDIAEGYSVSREKKESFPLTVTSAQKNPTAFYLCASSIGTSGNTIYFGEGSWLTVV.

This clone was counted only a few times. At one end, the junction sequence differs from germline, possibly due to a read error. The chain is built from TRBV4-1 and TRBJ2-7; D is uncertain. Germline-derived CDR1 and CDR2 are MGHRA and YSYEKL. This CDR3 spans 14 amino acids. The chain's CDR3 is CASSQDSKTYEQYF. CDR3 coding DNA: TGCGCCAGCAGTCAAGATAGTAAAACCTACGAGCAGTACTTC.

There are a few counts of this clone. V gene TRBV11-3 combines with J gene TRBJ2-2; 8 bases are a match to TRBD2. Looked up from germline, CDR1 is SGHNT and CDR2 is YENEEA. This CDR3 contains 15 residues. Unmatched junction bases numbered 4, after V lost 5 bases and J lost 2 bases. The CDR3 loop is CASSPGGDNTGELFF. CDR3 DNA: TGTGCCAGCAGCCCCGGGGGGGACAACACCGGGGAGCTGTTTTTT.

The rearrangement joins TRBV19 to TRBJ2-2, with 9 bases matching TRBD2. Per germline, CDR1 LNHDA and CDR2 SQIVND (reference sequence). The CDR3 is 15 residues long. The V segment lost 4 bases and the J segment 4 bases; nucleotides outside the gene matches: 4. For the CDR3, the DNA is TGTGCCAGTAGTACGCGGGGGGGCGCCACCGGGGAGCTGTTTTTT. Protein sequence: CASSTRGGATGELFF.

V is TRBV11-3 and J is TRBJ1-5, with no clear D. The length of the CDR3 is 14 residues. V lost 5 bases to trimming and J lost 2 bases, with 10 bases between them. Germline CDR1 and CDR2: SGHNT and YENEEA. CDR3 nucleotide sequence: TGTGCCAGCAGCGATGTTAGAGGCAATCAGCCCCAGCATTTT. This gives the protein CASSDVRGNQPQHF.

The CDR3 loop is CASSQGQNSYEQYF. The CDR3 region has the DNA TGCGCCAGCAGCCAAGGGCAGAACTCCTACGAGCAGTACTTC. The chain joins TRBV23-1 to TRBJ2-7; no firm D call. TRBV23-1 is labeled an ORF, and its function is uncertain. The CDR3 loop spans 14 amino acids. Deletions cut 6 bases from V and 0 bases from J, with 12 bases between.

The V call is TRBV1, the J call TRBJ2-1; no DNA check was done on the table's D call, TRBD2. TRBV1 counts as a pseudogene. CDR3 size: 15 residues. In nucleotides, the CDR3 is TGCGCAATATCTGCAATTGGTGTATCGCGAAATGAGCAGTTCTTC. The encoded protein is CAISAIGVSRNEQFF.

In this sample, this clone turned up a few times. The chain carries TRBV4-1 and TRBJ1-4; tentatively, D is TRBD1 (6 bases). This CDR3 is 15 amino acids long. CDR1 and CDR2 from the germline V gene are MGHRA and YSYEKL. V shed 0 bases and J shed 8 bases, with 13 bases lying between them. The CDR3 bases are TGCGCCAGCAGCCAAGATCGGACAGCCTCCGAAAAACTGTTTTTT. Encoded protein: CASSQDRTASEKLFF.

V usage is TRBV5-1 and J usage is TRBJ2-3; no firm D call. Germline V gene sequence: CDR1 SGHRS, CDR2 YFSETQ. Trimming took off 3 bases at V and 0 bases at J, with 8 bases between the two ends. The CDR3 is made up of 14 amino acids. DNA for the CDR3: TGCGCCAGCAGCTCGGCTCATAGCACAGATACGCAGTATTTT. Amino acid sequence: CASSSAHSTDTQYF.

This clone was detected only a few times. This sequence joins TRBV11-3 and TRBJ2-5; 7 nucleotides match TRBD1. CDR3 size: 14 residues. Germline loops: CDR1 SGHNT, CDR2 YENEEA. Trimming cost V 6 bases and J 1 base; bases outside gene matches: 5. The CDR3 nucleotides are TGTGCCAGCAGTCGGGACAGCGTCCAAGAGACCCAGTACTTC. The encoded protein is CASSRDSVQETQYF. Together with reference TRBV11-3 and TRBJ2-5, the CDR3 gives the full variable domain: EAGVVQSPRYKIIEKKQPVAFWCNPISGHNTLYWYLQNLGQGPELLIRYENEEAVDDSQLPKDRFSAERLKGVDSTLKIQPAELGDSAVYLCASSRDSVQETQYFGPGTRLLVL.

The rearrangement links TRBV11-3 to TRBJ2-3; 15 bases are shared with TRBD2. After removal of 1 base from V and 5 bases from J, the junction contained 4 bases not matched to a gene. CDR1 SGHNT and CDR2 YENEEA come from the germline V gene. The CDR3 has 17 residues. The chain's CDR3 is CASSLGRTSGGGDTQYF. The CDR3 DNA follows: TGTGCCAGCAGCTTAGGGCGGACTAGCGGGGGGGGAGATACGCAGTATTTT. The whole variable domain, filled in from reference TRBV11-3 and TRBJ2-3, reads EAGVVQSPRYKIIEKKQPVAFWCNPISGHNTLYWYLQNLGQGPELLIRYENEEAVDDSQLPKDRFSAERLKGVDSTLKIQPAELGDSAVYLCASSLGRTSGGGDTQYFGPGTRLTVL.

This chain links TRBV5-1 with TRBJ2-7; D remains unclear. The length of the CDR3 is 17 residues. Trimming left V 1 base short and J 3 bases short, with 20 bases between. Germline values: CDR1 SGHRS, CDR2 YFSETQ. The CDR3: CASSLFEVGEFNYEQYF. The CDR3 region has the DNA TGCGCCAGCAGCTTGTTTGAGGTTGGGGAATTCAACTACGAGCAGTACTTC.

The chain combines TRBV28 with TRBJ2-2, with 12 bases lining up with TRBD2. The CDR3 contains 15 residues. Germline V gives CDR1 MDHEN, CDR2 SYDVKM. After removal of 6 bases from V and 5 bases from J, the junction contained 4 bases not matched to a gene. CDR3: CASRRGLAGTGELFF. For the CDR3, the DNA is TGTGCCAGCAGAAGGGGACTAGCGGGTACCGGGGAGCTGTTTTTT.

This clone has a handful of counts. This chain joins TRBV18 and TRBJ1-5; D is undetermined. This CDR3 contains 15 residues. Per germline, CDR1 KGHSH and CDR2 LQKENI. V was shortened by 0 bases and J by 7 bases, with 13 bases between the two germline ends. The CDR3 protein is CASSPPEPVKQPQHF. In DNA form, the CDR3 reads TGTGCCAGCTCACCACCGGAGCCCGTGAAACAGCCCCAGCATTTT.

The V gene is TRBV9, the J gene TRBJ2-7, with D possibly matching TRBD2 (5 bases). Trimming pared 4 bases from V and 4 bases from J, leaving 9 bases between. Germline V gives CDR1 SGDLS, CDR2 YYNGEE. The CDR3 is 12 amino acids. The CDR3: CASSTPGYEQYF. In DNA form, the CDR3 reads TGTGCCAGCAGCACCCCGGGATACGAGCAGTACTTC.

This clone occurred a few times. This CDR3 is CASSLLAASNTGELFF. In DNA form, the CDR3 reads TGTGCCAGCAGTTTGCTAGCGGCCTCGAACACCGGGGAGCTGTTTTTT. The rearrangement uses TRBV6-8 and TRBJ2-2; TRBD2 matches 7 bases. The CDR3 extends over 16 amino acids. Looked up from germline, CDR1 is MNHGY and CDR2 is SAAAGT. Trimming removed 4 bases from V and 0 bases from J; junction bases left unmatched: 5.

The chain has TRBV30 and TRBJ1-6, with TRBD1 matching over 7 bases. The CDR3 is 14 residues long. Germline CDR1 GTSNPN, CDR2 SVGIG (reference sequence). V gave up 2 bases and J gave up 9 bases; unmatched junction bases: 7. The CDR3 nucleotides are TGTGCCTGGAGTCAGGCAGGGGGGAGTTCACCCCTCCACTTT. It specifies CAWSQAGGSSPLHF.

This clone was observed at least ten times. The J gene is TRBJ1-6, the V gene TRBV28, with 10 positions matching TRBD1. The V gene's germline CDR1 is MDHEN and CDR2 SYDVKM. Unmatched junction bases numbered 5, after V lost 2 bases and J lost 7 bases. CDR3 length: 16 amino acids. The CDR3 reads CASSLTPGQGNSPLHF. The CDR3 bases are TGTGCCAGCAGTTTAACCCCGGGACAGGGGAATTCACCCCTCCACTTT.

The chain carries TRBV19 and TRBJ1-2; 8 nucleotides agree with TRBD1. V lost 3 bases to trimming and J lost 4 bases; unmatched junction nucleotides: 7. In germline, CDR1 is LNHDA, CDR2 SQIVND (reference sequence). The length of the CDR3 is 15 residues. This chain's CDR3 is CASSIGRTGFYGYTF. CDR3 DNA sequence: TGTGCCAGTAGTATCGGAAGGACAGGGTTCTATGGCTACACCTTC. Complete variable domain (other parts from reference TRBV19 and TRBJ1-2): DGGITQSPKYLFRKEGQNVTLSCEQNLNHDAMYWYRQDPGQGLRLIYYSQIVNDFQKGDIAEGYSVSREKKESFPLTVTSAQKNPTAFYLCASSIGRTGFYGYTFGSGTRLTVV.

This clone was seen a handful of times. This chain links TRBV9 with TRBJ1-4, with 7 positions matching TRBD1. Looked up from germline, CDR1 is SGDLS and CDR2 is YYNGEE. This CDR3 spans 14 amino acids. The trim removed 5 bases at V and 8 bases at J, leaving 9 bases unmatched. The DNA of the CDR3 is TGTGCCAGCAGTATCGACAGGGCCGGGGAAAAACTGTTTTTT. Protein product: CASSIDRAGEKLFF.

The V and J genes are TRBV18 and TRBJ2-7; D not resolved. The V end lost 6 bases, the J end lost 2 bases, and 14 bases lay between the germline ends. Germline assignment: CDR1 KGHSH and CDR2 LQKENI. The length of the CDR3 is 14 residues. CDR3 bases: TGTGCCAGCTCTCCTACCTACTTTCCCTACGAGCAGTACTTC. This codes for CASSPTYFPYEQYF.

The V and J genes are TRBV5-1 and TRBJ2-2, with 7 bases lining up with TRBD1. The CDR3 spans 15 residues. V lost 4 bases and J lost 5; bases outside the gene matches: 8. Germline CDR1 SGHRS, CDR2 YFSETQ. The CDR3 nucleotides read TGCGCCAGCAGCCCTACAGGGGAAGCGACCGGGGAGCTGTTTTTT. It codes for CASSPTGEATGELFF.

The CDR3 bases are TGTGCCAGTAGTGACGCAGGGAATCTGTTTTTT. Amino acid sequence: CASSDAGNLFF. The V call is TRBV19, the J call TRBJ1-4; D is possibly TRBD1 (5 bases). The CDR3 contains 11 residues. Germline loops: CDR1 LNHDA, CDR2 SQIVND (reference sequence). The V end was cut by 5 bases, the J end by 14 bases, with 12 bases between. Full variable domain (outside the CDR3, taken from reference TRBV19 and TRBJ1-4): DGGITQSPKYLFRKEGQNVTLSCEQNLNHDAMYWYRQDPGQGLRLIYYSQIVNDFQKGDIAEGYSVSREKKESFPLTVTSAQKNPTAFYLCASSDAGNLFFGSGTQLSVL.